This T cell receptor (beta chain) was captured in a study of cytomegalovirus exposure and HLA in healthy donors. Amplification used 60 Vbeta primers and 13 Jbeta primers. Profiled with immunoSEQ multiplex PCR; TCRdb holds only in-frame clones, not every one. Among more than 75,000 clones, roughly 85% were seen once, and the ten largest hold roughly 2.5%. This clone was observed a handful of times. Its antigen is undetermined. Study-wide results and caveats: Across all donors, roughly uniform sequencing depth was an assumption of the presence/absence analyses.

V was pared by 6 bases and J by 8 bases, with 13 bases between. Per the germline V gene, CDR1 is MNHNS and CDR2 is SASEGT. This CDR3 spans 12 amino acids. The sequencing sample was made of PBMCs. The receptor's source is a man aged 25-45 years in good health and CMV-seronegative. The V gene is TRBV6-1, the J gene TRBJ1-2; perhaps TRBD1 as D (6 bases). CDR3 sequence reads: CASRSGARGYTF. The CDR3 DNA is TGTGCCAGCAGGTCAGGGGCGCGGGGCTACACCTTC.